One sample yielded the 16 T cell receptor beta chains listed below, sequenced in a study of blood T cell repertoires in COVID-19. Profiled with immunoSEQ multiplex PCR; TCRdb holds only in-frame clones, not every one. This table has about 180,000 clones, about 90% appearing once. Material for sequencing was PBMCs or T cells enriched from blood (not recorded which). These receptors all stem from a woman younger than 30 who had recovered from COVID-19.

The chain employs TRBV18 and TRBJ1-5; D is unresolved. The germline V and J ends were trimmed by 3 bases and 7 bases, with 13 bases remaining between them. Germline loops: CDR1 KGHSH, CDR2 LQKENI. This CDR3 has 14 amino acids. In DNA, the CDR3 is TGTGCCAGCTCACCCCGACCGGGAGCCCAGCCCCAGCATTTT. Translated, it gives CASSPRPGAQPQHF.

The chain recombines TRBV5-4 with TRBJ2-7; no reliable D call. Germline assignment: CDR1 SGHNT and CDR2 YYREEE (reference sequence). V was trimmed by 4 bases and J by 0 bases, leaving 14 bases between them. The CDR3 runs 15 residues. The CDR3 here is CASSPGQASSYEQYF. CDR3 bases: TGTGCCAGCAGCCCCGGCCAGGCCTCCTCCTACGAGCAGTACTTC.

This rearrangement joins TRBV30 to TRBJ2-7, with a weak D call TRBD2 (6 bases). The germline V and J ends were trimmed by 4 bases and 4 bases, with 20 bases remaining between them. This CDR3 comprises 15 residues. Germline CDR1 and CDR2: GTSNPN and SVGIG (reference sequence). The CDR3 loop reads CAWNPPPRGWYEQYF. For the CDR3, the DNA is TGTGCCTGGAACCCACCGCCGCGGGGCTGGTACGAGCAGTACTTC.

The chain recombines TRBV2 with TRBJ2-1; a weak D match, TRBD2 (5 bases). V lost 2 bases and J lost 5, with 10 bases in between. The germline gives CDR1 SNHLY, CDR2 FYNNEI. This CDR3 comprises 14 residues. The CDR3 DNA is TGTGCCAGCAGTGAAACGGGGAGAAACAATGAGCAGTTCTTC. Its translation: CASSETGRNNEQFF.

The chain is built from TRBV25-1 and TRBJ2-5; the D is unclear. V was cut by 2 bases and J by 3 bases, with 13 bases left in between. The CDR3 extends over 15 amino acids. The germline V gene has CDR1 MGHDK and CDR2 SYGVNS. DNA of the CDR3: TGTGCCAGCAGTGAAGACGGTGGCGGAGAAGAGACCCAGTACTTC. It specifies CASSEDGGGEETQYF.

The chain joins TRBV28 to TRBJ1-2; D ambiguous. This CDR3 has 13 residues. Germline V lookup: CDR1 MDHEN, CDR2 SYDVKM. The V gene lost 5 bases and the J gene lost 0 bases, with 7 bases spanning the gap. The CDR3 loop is CASSINANYGYTF. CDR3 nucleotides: TGTGCCAGCAGTATAAATGCTAACTATGGCTACACCTTC.

CDR3 in amino acids: CASSLGREDQPQHF. CDR3 sequence (DNA): TGTGCCAGCAGCCTAGGACGGGAGGATCAGCCCCAGCATTTT. This rearrangement joins TRBV7-9 to TRBJ1-5, with no clear D. The CDR3 consists of 14 residues. V was shortened by 5 bases and J by 5 bases, with 13 bases between the two germline ends. The germline gives CDR1 SEHNR, CDR2 FQNEAQ (reference sequence).

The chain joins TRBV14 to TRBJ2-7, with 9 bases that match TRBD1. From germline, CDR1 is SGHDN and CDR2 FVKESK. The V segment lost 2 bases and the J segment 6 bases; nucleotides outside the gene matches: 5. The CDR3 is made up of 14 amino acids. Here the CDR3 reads CASSQSVQGAEQYF. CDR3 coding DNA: TGTGCCAGCAGCCAAAGCGTACAGGGGGCCGAGCAGTACTTC.

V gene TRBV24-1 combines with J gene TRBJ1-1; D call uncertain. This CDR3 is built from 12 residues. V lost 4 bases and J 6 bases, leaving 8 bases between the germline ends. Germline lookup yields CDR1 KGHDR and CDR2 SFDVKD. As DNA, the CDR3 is TGTGCCACCAGTGACGCCCGGTCTGAAGCTTTCTTT. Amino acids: CATSDARSEAFF.

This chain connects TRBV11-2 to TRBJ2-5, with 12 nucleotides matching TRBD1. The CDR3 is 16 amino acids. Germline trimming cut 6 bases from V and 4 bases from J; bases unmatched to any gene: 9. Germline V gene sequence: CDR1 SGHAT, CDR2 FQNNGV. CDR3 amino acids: CASRQAGTGGGETQYF. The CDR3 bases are TGTGCCAGCAGGCAAGCGGGGACAGGGGGCGGAGAGACCCAGTACTTC.

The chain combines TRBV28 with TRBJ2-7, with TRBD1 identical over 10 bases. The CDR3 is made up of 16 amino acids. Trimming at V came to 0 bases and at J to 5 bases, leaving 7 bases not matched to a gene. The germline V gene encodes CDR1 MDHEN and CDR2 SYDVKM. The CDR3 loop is CASSLWGTGATHEQYF. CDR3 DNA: TGTGCCAGCAGTTTATGGGGGACAGGGGCCACCCACGAGCAGTACTTC. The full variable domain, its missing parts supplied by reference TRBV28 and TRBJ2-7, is DVKVTQSSRYLVKRTGEKVFLECVQDMDHENMFWYRQDPGLGLRLIYFSYDVKMKEKGDIPEGYSVSREKKERFSLILESASTNQTSMYLCASSLWGTGATHEQYFGPGTRLTVT.

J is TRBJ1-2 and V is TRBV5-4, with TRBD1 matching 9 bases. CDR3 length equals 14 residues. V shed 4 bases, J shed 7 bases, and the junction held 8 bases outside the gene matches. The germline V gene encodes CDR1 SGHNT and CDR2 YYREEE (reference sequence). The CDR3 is CASSEGQGVGGYTF. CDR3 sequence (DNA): TGTGCCAGCAGCGAGGGACAGGGAGTAGGTGGCTACACCTTC.

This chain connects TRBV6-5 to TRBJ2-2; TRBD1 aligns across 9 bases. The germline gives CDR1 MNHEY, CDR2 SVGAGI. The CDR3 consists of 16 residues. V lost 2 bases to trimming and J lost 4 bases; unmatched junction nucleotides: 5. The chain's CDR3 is CASSYIRQGGTGELFF. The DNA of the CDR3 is TGTGCCAGCAGTTACATACGACAGGGGGGCACCGGGGAGCTGTTTTTT.

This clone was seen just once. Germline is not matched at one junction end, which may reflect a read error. The CDR3 bases are TGTGCCAGCAGCTTAGGGCGGATCCTTTTAGACTTC. Its translation: CASSLGRILLDF. The chain has TRBV11-2 and TRBJ2-7, with no clear D. The germline gives CDR1 SGHAT, CDR2 FQNNGV. The CDR3 extends over 12 amino acids.

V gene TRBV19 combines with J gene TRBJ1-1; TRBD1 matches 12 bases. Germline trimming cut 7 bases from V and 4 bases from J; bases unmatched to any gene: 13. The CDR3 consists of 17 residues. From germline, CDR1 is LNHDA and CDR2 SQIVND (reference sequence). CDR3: CASNGPGQGALSTEAFF. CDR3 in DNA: TGTGCCAGTAACGGTCCGGGACAGGGGGCGTTGAGCACTGAAGCTTTCTTT.

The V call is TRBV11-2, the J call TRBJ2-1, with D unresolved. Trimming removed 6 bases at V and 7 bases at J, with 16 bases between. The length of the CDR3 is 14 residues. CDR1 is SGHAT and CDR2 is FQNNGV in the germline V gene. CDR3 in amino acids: CASRARWAGNEQFF. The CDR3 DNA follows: TGTGCCAGCAGGGCACGTTGGGCTGGTAATGAGCAGTTCTTC.